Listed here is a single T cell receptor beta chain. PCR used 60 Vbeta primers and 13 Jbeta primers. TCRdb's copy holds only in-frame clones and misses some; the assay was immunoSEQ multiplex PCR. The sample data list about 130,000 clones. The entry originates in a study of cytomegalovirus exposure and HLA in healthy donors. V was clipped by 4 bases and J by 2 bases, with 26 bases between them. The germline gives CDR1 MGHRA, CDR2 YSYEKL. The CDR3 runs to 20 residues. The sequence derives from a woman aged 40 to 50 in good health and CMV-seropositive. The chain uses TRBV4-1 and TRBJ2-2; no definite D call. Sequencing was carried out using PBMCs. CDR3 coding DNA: TGCGCCAGCAGCCTCTTTTTTTTTAGGTTTTGGAATAGCAACACCGGGGAGCTGTTTTTT. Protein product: CASSLFFFRFWNSNTGELFF.